Reported below is one TCR beta chain. What it binds is not known. The missing conserved phenylalanine or tryptophan at the end of this CDR3 makes a read error likely. No DNA is shown, since the ends of the CDR3 on it are uncertain; the CDR3 is the one TCRdb lists. Sequenced patients had shown CD8+CD57+ cell expansion by flow cytometry. Severe acquired aplastic anemia was present in all patients. Patients had received no therapy at the time of blood sampling. The source of the sample is a study of CD8+CD57+ T cells in acquired aplastic anemia. Study context: The mean DNA yield obtained from sorted CD4+ and CD8+ cells came to 3 to 3.5 ug. Study-wide results and limits: The CD8+ Simpson's diversity of patients and controls was not significantly different.

TCR beta VDJ combinations and CDR3 sequences were profiled from genomic DNA. Using its own MiXCR run on the reads, TCRdb lists one record per CDR3 protein. The data hold approximately 260,000 distinct CDR3 sequences, with 82% observed a single time. What was sequenced was sorted CD4+, CD8+, or CD8+CD57+ T cells (not recorded which) from PBMCs. The clonotype comes from a human donor with aplastic anemia.

The CDR3 here is CASSLTGGQHTHY. The rearrangement links TRBV7-8 to TRBJ1-5; whether TRBD1, the table's D call, matches the DNA was not checked. A total of 13 residues make up the CDR3, ends included. Germline CDR1 and CDR2: SGHVS and FQNEAQ.